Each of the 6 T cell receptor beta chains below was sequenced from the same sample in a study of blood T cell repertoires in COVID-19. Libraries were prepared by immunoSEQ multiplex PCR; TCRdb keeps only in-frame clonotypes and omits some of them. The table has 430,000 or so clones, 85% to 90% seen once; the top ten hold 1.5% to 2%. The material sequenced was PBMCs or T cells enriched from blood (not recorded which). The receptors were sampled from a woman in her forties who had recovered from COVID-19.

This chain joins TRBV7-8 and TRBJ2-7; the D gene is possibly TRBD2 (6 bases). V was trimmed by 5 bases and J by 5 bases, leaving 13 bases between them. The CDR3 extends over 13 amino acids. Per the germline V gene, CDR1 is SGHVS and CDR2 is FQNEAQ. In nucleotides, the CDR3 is TGTGCCAGCAGCCCCTCGGGGGTCCACGAGCAGTACTTC. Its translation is CASSPSGVHEQYF.

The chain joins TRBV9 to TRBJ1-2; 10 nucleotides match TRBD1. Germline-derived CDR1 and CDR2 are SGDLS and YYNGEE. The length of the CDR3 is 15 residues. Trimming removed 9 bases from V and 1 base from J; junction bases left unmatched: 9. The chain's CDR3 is CANQVRDRGNYGYTF. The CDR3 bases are TGTGCCAACCAAGTCAGGGACAGGGGTAACTATGGCTACACCTTC.

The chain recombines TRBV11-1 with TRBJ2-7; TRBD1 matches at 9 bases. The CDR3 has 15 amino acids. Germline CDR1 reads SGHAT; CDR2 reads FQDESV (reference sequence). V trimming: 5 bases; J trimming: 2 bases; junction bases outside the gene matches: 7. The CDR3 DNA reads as TGTGCCAGCAGCCAAGGGACAGGGCGTACCTACGAGCAGTACTTC. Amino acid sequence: CASSQGTGRTYEQYF.

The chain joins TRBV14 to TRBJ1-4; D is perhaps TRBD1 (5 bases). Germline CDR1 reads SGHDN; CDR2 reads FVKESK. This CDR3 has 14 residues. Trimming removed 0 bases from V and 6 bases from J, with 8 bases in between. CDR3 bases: TGTGCCAGCAGCCAAGAACCAGGGCATGAAAAACTGTTTTTT. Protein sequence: CASSQEPGHEKLFF.

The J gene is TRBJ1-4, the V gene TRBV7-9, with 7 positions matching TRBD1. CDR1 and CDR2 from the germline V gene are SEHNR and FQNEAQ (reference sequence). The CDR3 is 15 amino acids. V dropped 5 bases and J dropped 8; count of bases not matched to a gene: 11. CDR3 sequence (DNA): TGTGCCAGCAGCCAGGAGGGGGCCCAGCGAGAAAAACTGTTTTTT. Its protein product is CASSQEGAQREKLFF.

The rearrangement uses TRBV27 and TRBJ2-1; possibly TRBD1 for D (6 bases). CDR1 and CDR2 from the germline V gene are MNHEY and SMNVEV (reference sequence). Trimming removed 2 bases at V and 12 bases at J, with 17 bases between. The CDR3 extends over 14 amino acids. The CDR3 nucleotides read TGTGCCAGCAGTTTACGTTCAGGGGTTTCGGTGCAGTTCTTC. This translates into CASSLRSGVSVQFF.